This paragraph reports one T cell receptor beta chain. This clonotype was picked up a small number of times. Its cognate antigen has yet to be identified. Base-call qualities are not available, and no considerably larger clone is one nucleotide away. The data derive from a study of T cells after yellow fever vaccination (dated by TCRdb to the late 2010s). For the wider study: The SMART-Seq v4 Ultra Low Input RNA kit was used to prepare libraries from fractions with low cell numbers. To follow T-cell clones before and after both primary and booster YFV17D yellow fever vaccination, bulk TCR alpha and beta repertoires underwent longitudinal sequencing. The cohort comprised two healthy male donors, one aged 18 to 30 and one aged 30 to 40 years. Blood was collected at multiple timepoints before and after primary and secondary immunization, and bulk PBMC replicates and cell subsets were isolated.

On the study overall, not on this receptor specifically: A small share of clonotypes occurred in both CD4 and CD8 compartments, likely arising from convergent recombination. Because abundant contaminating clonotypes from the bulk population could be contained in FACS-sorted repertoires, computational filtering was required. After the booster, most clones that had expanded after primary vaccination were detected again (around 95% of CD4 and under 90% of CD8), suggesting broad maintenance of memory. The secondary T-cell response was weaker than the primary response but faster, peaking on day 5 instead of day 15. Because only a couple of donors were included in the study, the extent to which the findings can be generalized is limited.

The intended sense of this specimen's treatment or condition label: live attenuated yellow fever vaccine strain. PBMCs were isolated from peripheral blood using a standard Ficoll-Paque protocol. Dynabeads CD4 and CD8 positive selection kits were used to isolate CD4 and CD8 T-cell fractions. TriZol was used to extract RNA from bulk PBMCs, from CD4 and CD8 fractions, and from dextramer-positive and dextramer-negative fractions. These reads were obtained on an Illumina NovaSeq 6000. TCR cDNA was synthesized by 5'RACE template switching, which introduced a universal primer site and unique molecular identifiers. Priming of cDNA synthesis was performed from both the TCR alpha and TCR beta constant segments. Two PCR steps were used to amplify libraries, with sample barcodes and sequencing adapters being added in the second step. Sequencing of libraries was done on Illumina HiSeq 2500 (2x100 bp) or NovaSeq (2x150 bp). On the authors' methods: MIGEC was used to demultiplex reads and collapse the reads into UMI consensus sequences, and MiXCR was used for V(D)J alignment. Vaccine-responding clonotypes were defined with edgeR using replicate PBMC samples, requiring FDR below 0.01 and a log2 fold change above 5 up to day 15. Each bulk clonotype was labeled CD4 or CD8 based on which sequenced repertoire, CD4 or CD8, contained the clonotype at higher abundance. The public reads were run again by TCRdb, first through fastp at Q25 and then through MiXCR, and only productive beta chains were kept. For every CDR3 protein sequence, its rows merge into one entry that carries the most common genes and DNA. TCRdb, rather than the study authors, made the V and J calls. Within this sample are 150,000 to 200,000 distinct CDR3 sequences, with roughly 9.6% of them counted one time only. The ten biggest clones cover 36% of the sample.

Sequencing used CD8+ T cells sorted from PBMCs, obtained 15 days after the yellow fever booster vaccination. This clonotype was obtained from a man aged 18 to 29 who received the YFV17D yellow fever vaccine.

For the CDR3, the sequence is CASSGWRVYYEQYV. In nucleotides, the sequence is TGTGCCAGCAGTGGGTGGCGGGTGTACTACGAGCAGTACGTC. This chain is built from TRBV2 and TRBJ2-7, and TRBD2 may be the D gene, going by 5 matching bases. CDR1 and CDR2 (SNHLY, FYNNEI) derive from the germline V gene. V loses 4 bases of germline sequence and J loses 3 bases, and the interval between the two ends is 13 bases. The cysteine opens and the valine closes a CDR3 of 14 amino acids. CDR3 DNA only is kept here, 42 bases in frame from base 1.